A single TCR beta chain is shown here with its context. The CDR3 loop spans 15 amino acids. The trim removed 2 bases at V and 8 bases at J, leaving 7 bases unmatched. From germline, CDR1 is SGDLS and CDR2 YYNGEE. This entry comes from a study of PD-1 blockade in classical Hodgkin lymphoma. Here immunoSEQ multiplex PCR was the method, and the copy in TCRdb shows in-frame clones only, minus some. Of about 50,000 clones in the sample, roughly 80% were seen once. This sample's time point: cycle 4 day 1 (C4D1), after five to seven weeks of nivolumab. All patients experienced relapse after autologous stem cell transplantation, and brentuximab vedotin exposure was variable. Best responses included complete response and partial response; otherwise, the best response was progressive disease.

The sequences come from peripheral blood mononuclear cells (PBMCs), collected before the fourth cycle of nivolumab. This chain links TRBV9 with TRBJ2-1, with 10 positions matching TRBD2. The origin of this receptor is a human donor with classical Hodgkin lymphoma. CDR3 residues: CASSVLAGVSDEQFF. For the CDR3, the DNA is TGTGCCAGCAGCGTGCTAGCGGGAGTAAGTGATGAGCAGTTCTTC.